These 24 T cell receptor beta chains came from one sample sequenced in a study of T cell repertoires in cytomegalovirus infection. TCRdb re-analysed the reads in MiXCR, keeping a single row per CDR3 protein. The sample carries around 900,000 distinct CDR3 sequences, approximately 31% recorded once. These receptors' targets are unknown. The material was cultured CD8+ T cells from PBMCs, obtained from culture after CMV antigen stimulation. The source of these receptors is a human donor in good health (CMV status not recorded). Some clones in this sample may be carry-over from other donors' samples.

The table lists this clonotype with a few counts. The chain couples TRBV20-1 to TRBJ2-3; 11 nucleotides agree with TRBD2. Unmatched junction bases numbered 4, after V lost 3 bases and J lost 2 bases. This CDR3 comprises 15 residues. Germline CDR1 reads DFQATT; CDR2 reads SNEGSKA (reference sequence). The CDR3 DNA reads as TGCAGTGCTAGCTCTAGCGGGGGGCTCACAGATACGCAGTATTTT. This translates into CSASSSGGLTDTQYF.

The rearrangement joins TRBV7-8 to TRBJ1-3; no clear D gene. Trimming removed 0 bases at V and 0 bases at J, with 9 bases between. CDR1 SGHVS and CDR2 FQNEAQ come from the germline V gene. The CDR3 is 16 residues long. The CDR3 DNA reads as TGTGCCAGCAGCTTAGCGCCCCCGTACTCTGGAAACACCATATATTTT. It translates to CASSLAPPYSGNTIYF.

The genes are TRBV12-3 or TRBV12-4 and TRBJ1-5; possibly TRBD1 for D (6 bases). The DNA end is more similar to TRBJ2-3, so the J call may be wrong. CDR3 size: 14 residues. CDR3 residues: CASRWGHGNQPQYF. CDR3 nucleotides: TGTGCCAGCAGGTGGGGACACGGCAATCAGCCCCAGTATTTT.

This clonotype has a handful of counts. The chain combines TRBV4-1 with TRBJ2-1, with D maybe TRBD2 (6 bases). CDR1 is MGHRA and CDR2 is YSYEKL in the germline V gene. Trimming stripped 3 bases from V and 0 bases from J, with 15 bases between. The CDR3 extends over 17 amino acids. CDR3 sequence (DNA): TGCGCCAGCAGCCACCACCCCGCGGGGTTCTCCTACAATGAGCAGTTCTTC. It specifies CASSHHPAGFSYNEQFF.

The chain has TRBV2 and TRBJ1-4; TRBD1 aligns across 10 bases. Germline V gene lookup returns CDR1 SNHLY and CDR2 FYNNEI. The CDR3 loop spans 15 amino acids. Trimming cost V 3 bases and J 7 bases; bases outside gene matches: 5. This CDR3 reads CASSEDRGYGEKLFF. Here the CDR3 DNA reads TGTGCCAGCAGTGAGGACAGGGGGTATGGTGAAAAACTGTTTTTT.

The chain recombines TRBV6-1 with TRBJ2-7; 10 nucleotides match TRBD1. The germline V gene encodes CDR1 MNHNS and CDR2 SASEGT. This CDR3 contains 14 residues. V lost 11 bases to trimming and J lost 3 bases; unmatched junction nucleotides: 10. The CDR3 sequence: CAVTGTGVVYEQYF. The CDR3 nucleotides are TGTGCCGTAACCGGGACAGGGGTCGTCTACGAGCAGTACTTC.

This chain links TRBV19 with TRBJ1-2; D call uncertain. Per the germline V gene, CDR1 is LNHDA and CDR2 is SQIVND (reference sequence). V lost 10 bases and J 8 bases, leaving 17 bases between the germline ends. The CDR3 spans 12 residues. CDR3 DNA: TGTGCCACCAGGACGGCAGCTATAGGCTACACCTTC. It specifies CATRTAAIGYTF.

Concerning this clonotype itself: This may come from a read error, since a much larger clone is one base off. No conserved phenylalanine or tryptophan is present at the end of the CDR3, so a read error is the likely explanation. V and J are TRBV7-8 and TRBJ2-7, with TRBD2 matching 10 bases. The CDR3 runs to 15 residues. J was trimmed by 7 bases and V by 4 bases; bases with no gene match: 10. Germline CDR1 is SGHVS and CDR2 is FQNEAQ. CDR3: CASSSLAGVNEEQYY. In DNA, the CDR3 is TGTGCCAGCAGCTCTCTAGCGGGGGTGAACGAGGAGCAGTACTAC.

The chain uses TRBV13 and TRBJ2-2, with D perhaps assigned TRBD1 or TRBD2 (5 bases each). CDR1 and CDR2 (germline): PRHDT, FYEKMQ (reference sequence). This CDR3 region has 17 residues. V lost 6 bases and J lost 0, with 17 bases in between. CDR3 in DNA: TGTGCCAGCAGATCCGGGGCTTATCCCTCGAACACCGGGGAGCTGTTTTTT. The encoded protein is CASRSGAYPSNTGELFF.

The V call is TRBV6-6, the J call TRBJ1-2; 8 bases map to TRBD1. The ends lost 6 bases at V and 4 bases at J; junction bases unmatched: 16. This CDR3 spans 17 amino acids. Germline CDR1 reads MNHNY; CDR2 reads SVGAGI (reference sequence). The CDR3, as DNA: TGTGCCAGCAGCTCCGACGACCCAGGGGGCGCGGGCTATGGCTACACCTTC. This gives the protein CASSSDDPGGAGYGYTF.

V usage is TRBV19 and J usage is TRBJ1-5, with D unclear. The CDR3 totals 11 residues. The germline gives CDR1 LNHDA, CDR2 SQIVND (reference sequence). V lost 8 bases and J 6 bases, leaving 8 bases between the germline ends. CDR3 sequence: CASGPFQPQHF. CDR3 sequence (DNA): TGTGCCAGTGGACCGTTTCAGCCCCAGCATTTT.

This sequence joins TRBV29-1 and TRBJ2-5; TRBD2 is a possible D gene (5 bases). The CDR3 is made up of 14 amino acids. V gave up 7 bases and J gave up 2 bases, with 17 bases separating them. In germline, CDR1 is SQVTM, CDR2 ANQGSEA. CDR3 coding DNA: TGCAGCGCTACCCCCGCCGGGGAACAAGAGACCCAGTACTTC. Translation: CSATPAGEQETQYF.

This clonotype was counted between two and nine times. The rearrangement uses TRBV6-5 and TRBJ2-5; maybe TRBD2 (5 bases). CDR1 MNHEY and CDR2 SVGAGI come from the germline V gene. The CDR3 is 14 amino acids. Trimming pared 2 bases from V and 2 bases from J, leaving 9 bases between. The CDR3 nucleotides are TGTGCCAGCAGTTACGCCGGGGTTCAAGAGACCCAGTACTTC. Translated: CASSYAGVQETQYF.

Many counts were recorded for this clonotype. The J gene is TRBJ2-1, the V gene TRBV7-2; D may be TRBD1 (6 bases). The CDR3 has 16 amino acids. Germline lookup yields CDR1 SGHTA and CDR2 FQGNSA. V lost 4 bases, J lost 4 bases, and 17 bases lay in between. The CDR3, as DNA: TGTGCCAGCAGCTCCCCGGGACAAACGATTTACAATGAGCAGTTCTTC. It specifies CASSSPGQTIYNEQFF.

This clonotype was seen only a few times. The chain links TRBV7-9 to TRBJ1-1, with TRBD1 matching 8 bases. The CDR3 sequence is 17 residues long. J was trimmed by 3 bases and V by 4 bases; bases with no gene match: 13. The germline V gene has CDR1 SEHNR and CDR2 FQNEAQ (reference sequence). The chain's CDR3 is CASSSGQGLDLDTEAFF. The CDR3, as DNA: TGTGCCAGCAGCTCTGGACAGGGATTGGATTTGGACACTGAAGCTTTCTTT.

The rearrangement joins TRBV6-5 to TRBJ2-1; TRBD2 matches at 8 bases. Germline V gene data show CDR1 as MNHEY and CDR2 as SVGAGI. V was clipped by 4 bases and J by 1 base; unmatched bases: 9. CDR3 length: 17 amino acids. This chain's CDR3 is CASSWGVAGGSYNEQFF. In nucleotides, the CDR3 is TGTGCCAGCAGTTGGGGGGTGGCGGGGGGTTCCTACAATGAGCAGTTCTTC.

This clonotype was detected only a few times. The gene calls are TRBV4-1 and TRBJ1-2, with 8 bases identical to TRBD1. V was clipped by 0 bases and J by 5 bases; unmatched bases: 11. Germline CDR1 is MGHRA and CDR2 is YSYEKL. The CDR3 runs 17 residues. CDR3 residues: CASSQEWRQGAAYGYTF. CDR3 nucleotide sequence: TGCGCCAGCAGCCAAGAATGGCGGCAGGGGGCGGCTTATGGCTACACCTTC.

In its sample, this clonotype was seen a few times. The V gene is TRBV11-1, the J gene TRBJ2-7; the match to TRBD1 covers 10 bases. Germline V gene sequence: CDR1 SGHAT, CDR2 FQDESV (reference sequence). The CDR3 contains 14 residues. The J segment lost 5 bases and the V segment lost 5 bases, leaving 6 bases of the junction unmatched. CDR3 sequence (DNA): TGTGCCAGCAGCCTCCGGGACAGGGGCCACGAGCAGTACGTC. This gives the protein CASSLRDRGHEQYV.

Comment on this clonotype: The junction differs from germline at one of its ends, possibly a read error. This chain links TRBV5-5 with TRBJ1-5; D is unclear. CDR3 length: 13 residues. The germline V gene encodes CDR1 SGHKS and CDR2 YYEKEE (reference sequence). This chain's CDR3 is CDSSLEGNQPQHF. In nucleotides, the CDR3 is TGTGACAGCAGCTTGGAAGGCAATCAGCCCCAGCATTTT.

This clonotype was counted a few times. The chain combines TRBV12-3 or TRBV12-4 with TRBJ2-7; 7 positions match TRBD1. This CDR3 region has 13 residues. Unmatched junction bases numbered 6, after V lost 6 bases and J lost 4 bases. CDR3 sequence reads: CASSPMGQYEQYF. The DNA for the CDR3 is TGTGCCAGCAGCCCTATGGGACAGTACGAGCAGTACTTC.

This clonotype was detected only a few times. The chain links TRBV12-3 or TRBV12-4 to TRBJ2-7; D gene ambiguous. This CDR3 is 13 amino acids long. V was cut by 5 bases and J by 7 bases, with 15 bases left in between. The CDR3 protein is CASSPGPSREQYF. The CDR3 DNA reads TGTGCCAGCAGTCCCGGGCCCTCCCGGGAGCAGTACTTC.

This CDR3 is CASSMVGSSYNEQFF. The CDR3 coding sequence is TGTGCCAGTAGTATGGTAGGCAGCTCCTACAATGAGCAGTTCTTC. The genes are TRBV19 and TRBJ2-1, with unresolved D. The CDR3 length is 15 residues. CDR1 is LNHDA, CDR2 SQIVND, per germline (reference sequence). With 3 bases removed from V and 0 bases from J, the gap between germline ends came to 9 bases.

This clonotype turned up a few times. This chain uses TRBV4-1 with TRBJ1-2; D may be TRBD1 (5 bases). The CDR3 consists of 16 residues. Germline loops: CDR1 MGHRA, CDR2 YSYEKL. V dropped 1 base and J dropped 4 bases, with 16 bases sitting between them. CDR3 sequence (DNA): TGCGCCAGCAGCCAAGTTGCCAGGGCCGAAGTCTATGGCTACACCTTC. Translated: CASSQVARAEVYGYTF.

In its sample, this clonotype was seen a few times. This sequence joins TRBV7-6 and TRBJ2-3, with 14 positions matching TRBD2. The ends lost 4 bases at V and 4 bases at J; junction bases unmatched: 10. The V gene's germline CDR1 is SGHVS and CDR2 FNYEAQ. This CDR3 spans 18 amino acids. The CDR3 reads CASSSRLAGGPRADTQYF. The DNA of the CDR3 is TGTGCCAGCAGCTCCCGACTAGCGGGGGGGCCGAGGGCAGATACGCAGTATTTT.